These T cell receptor beta chains were read from a single sample in a study of human T cells and chemical hapten exposure. MiXCR, run by TCRdb on the RACE reads, gives a single entry per CDR3 protein. The sample lists some 93,000 distinct CDR3 sequences, just under 9% occurring once. Sequencing used whole blood. All receptors come from a female donor in good health. Some clones in this sample may be carry-over from other donors' samples. Both conserved end residues are part of each CDR3. The order of the fields is J gene, V gene, CDR3 length, D gene, clone size, CDR3 protein, CDR3 DNA. A D gene is named only where the DNA matches it firmly. Size values are once, few and many counts, or a class for expanded clones, and some rows have none.

J: TRBJ2-3; V: TRBV29-1; length: 14; D: TRBD2; size: few; CDR3: CSVVGSGKTDTQYF; DNA: TGCAGCGTTGTAGGTAGCGGGAAAACAGATACGCAGTATTTT
J: TRBJ2-5; V: TRBV7-2; length: 14; D: -; size: -; CDR3: CASSPSSAAETQYF; DNA: TGTGCCAGCAGCCCCTCCTCGGCTGCAGAGACCCAGTACTTC
J: TRBJ2-7; V: TRBV7-6; length: 14; D: TRBD1; size: many; CDR3: CASSFRQGAGEQYF; DNA: TGTGCCAGCAGCTTCCGACAGGGGGCCGGCGAGCAGTACTTC
J: TRBJ1-1; V: TRBV28; length: 15; D: -; size: many; CDR3: CASSLSGQMNTEAFF; DNA: TGTGCCAGCAGTTTAAGCGGACAGATGAACACTGAAGCTTTCTTT
J: TRBJ2-1; V: TRBV28; length: 15; D: -; size: few; CDR3: CASSPHRVLHNEQFF; DNA: TGTGCCAGCAGTCCCCACAGAGTGCTCCACAATGAGCAGTTCTTC
J: TRBJ2-1; V: TRBV12-3/TRBV12-4; length: 12; D: -; size: few; CDR3: CASSPLGGEQFF; DNA: TGTGCCAGCAGTCCCCTCGGGGGTGAGCAGTTCTTC
J: TRBJ1-2; V: TRBV28; length: 15; D: TRBD1; size: few; CDR3: CASKRDRGGAGGYTF; DNA: TGTGCCAGCAAACGGGACAGGGGCGGCGCTGGGGGCTACACCTTC
J: TRBJ2-3; V: TRBV7-2; length: 14; D: -; size: many; CDR3: CASSLASGTDTQYF; DNA: TGTGCCAGCAGCTTAGCCAGCGGCACAGATACGCAGTATTTT
J: TRBJ1-6; V: TRBV28; length: 14; D: -; size: once; CDR3: CASSPSLYNSPLHF; DNA: TGTGCCAGCAGTCCCTCGCTGTATAATTCACCCCTCCACTTT
J: TRBJ1-5; V: TRBV2; length: 14; D: -; size: few; CDR3: CASSDRVGNQPQHF; DNA: TGTGCCAGCAGTGACAGGGTTGGCAATCAGCCCCAGCATTTT
J: TRBJ2-1; V: TRBV4-3; length: 18; D: TRBD2; size: -; CDR3: CASSQDGGGLASYNEQFF; DNA: TGCGCCAGCAGCCAAGATGGCGGGGGACTAGCGTCCTACAATGAGCAGTTCTTC
J: TRBJ2-7; V: TRBV20-1; length: 13; D: -; size: many; CDR3: CSARIDPSYEQYF; DNA: TGCAGTGCTAGAATCGATCCTTCCTACGAGCAGTACTTC
J: TRBJ1-1; V: TRBV24-1; length: 13; D: -; size: -; CDR3: CATSDRDRTEAFF; DNA: TGTGCCACCAGTGATCGGGACCGCACTGAAGCTTTCTTT
J: TRBJ1-5; V: TRBV27; length: 16; D: TRBD1; size: few; CDR3: CASRDSTGGRNQPQHF; DNA: TGTGCCAGCAGAGACTCGACAGGGGGTCGCAATCAGCCCCAGCATTTT
J: TRBJ2-5; V: TRBV28; length: 17; D: TRBD2; size: -; CDR3: CASSLRSAGGAQETQYF; DNA: TGTGCCAGCAGTTTAAGATCCGCGGGAGGGGCGCAAGAGACCCAGTACTTC
J: TRBJ2-1; V: TRBV28; length: 14; D: -; size: few; CDR3: CASSVRTEGNEQFF; DNA: TGTGCCAGCAGTGTGAGGACGGAGGGCAATGAGCAGTTCTTC
J: TRBJ2-7; V: TRBV7-2; length: 13; D: -; size: few; CDR3: CASLIRALYEQYF; DNA: TGTGCCAGTCTCATCCGGGCGTTGTACGAGCAGTACTTC
J: TRBJ1-4; V: TRBV29-1; length: 11; D: -; size: many; CDR3: CSVRSYEKLFF; DNA: TGCAGCGTCCGTAGCTATGAAAAACTGTTTTTT
J: TRBJ2-3; V: TRBV23-1; length: 17; D: -; size: -; CDR3: CASSQRPVGTPPVPQYF; DNA: TGCGCCAGCAGTCAACGGCCTGTGGGTACCCCTCCCGTTCCGCAGTATTTT
J: TRBJ2-2; V: TRBV30; length: 15; D: TRBD1; size: few; CDR3: CAWSVPGQDTGELFF; DNA: TGTGCCTGGAGTGTTCCCGGACAGGACACCGGGGAGCTGTTTTTT
J: TRBJ2-1; V: TRBV24-1; length: 13; D: -; size: many; CDR3: CATSDLQRTEQFF; DNA: TGTGCCACCAGTGATTTGCAACGGACTGAGCAGTTCTTC
J: TRBJ2-1; V: TRBV27; length: 16; D: TRBD2; size: many; CDR3: CASSTPTSGANNEQFF; DNA: TGTGCCAGCAGTACGCCGACTAGCGGGGCCAACAATGAGCAGTTCTTC
J: TRBJ2-7; V: TRBV30; length: 14; D: -; size: few; CDR3: CAWSVVGSSYEQYF; DNA: TGTGCCTGGAGTGTAGTTGGTTCGTCGTACGAGCAGTACTTC
J: TRBJ1-1; V: TRBV7-4; length: 18; D: TRBD1; size: few; CDR3: CASSPPRGLRRGDTEAFF; DNA: TGTGCCAGCAGCCCCCCGAGGGGGCTCCGACGGGGTGACACTGAAGCTTTCTTT
J: TRBJ1-2; V: TRBV19; length: 15; D: -; size: -; CDR3: CASNTWTESNYGYTF; DNA: TGTGCCAGTAACACCTGGACGGAGTCTAACTATGGCTACACCTTC
J: TRBJ2-2; V: TRBV27; length: 12; D: -; size: many; CDR3: CASSLIPGELFF; DNA: TGTGCCAGCAGCCTCATCCCCGGGGAGCTGTTTTTT
J: TRBJ2-5; V: TRBV20-1; length: 13; D: TRBD1; size: many; CDR3: CSAQGVGQETQYF; DNA: TGCAGTGCCCAGGGGGTGGGGCAAGAGACCCAGTACTTC
J: TRBJ2-1; V: TRBV3-1; length: 17; D: TRBD2; size: -; CDR3: CASEGTSGRQVSSEQFF; DNA: TGTGCCAGCGAAGGGACTAGCGGGAGACAAGTTTCCAGTGAGCAGTTCTTC